The 3 T cell receptor beta chains presented below share a single source sample, sequenced in a study of T cells in Graves' hyperthyroidism and ophthalmopathy. Amplified regions were TCR beta CDR3 sequences from RNA transcripts. Primed by the HTBI set, a first-round RT-PCR was run on the TCR CDR3. TCRdb reprocessed the multiplex PCR reads with MiXCR, giving one entry per CDR3 protein. The repertoire holds some 580,000 distinct CDR3 sequences, approximately 15% seen once, with roughly 3.3% in the top ten. Source material: blood. The receptors here all came from a middle-aged woman with Graves' ophthalmopathy.

This clonotype appeared a single time. This may be a read error: a much more frequent sequence differs by one nucleotide. The chain couples TRBV12-3 or TRBV12-4 to TRBJ2-7, with a possible D match to TRBD2 (5 bases). Trimming took 5 bases from V and 7 from J, leaving 21 bases between them. The CDR3 covers 15 residues. The DNA of the CDR3 is TGTGCCAGCAGTCGCCCTATCACTAGTCTCAGTGAGCAGTACTTC. It yields the protein CASSRPITSLSEQYF.

This clonotype was seen at least ten times. The V gene is TRBV2, the J gene TRBJ2-5; 10 bases match TRBD2. This CDR3 has 14 residues. CDR1 and CDR2 from the germline V gene are SNHLY and FYNNEI. V shed 11 bases, J shed 6 bases, and the junction held 12 bases outside the gene matches. The CDR3 region is CAGGASGGVKTQYF. CDR3 coding DNA: TGTGCCGGAGGGGCTAGCGGGGGAGTGAAGACCCAGTACTTC.

There are a few counts of this clonotype. The chain links TRBV19 to TRBJ1-2; tentatively, D is TRBD1 (6 bases). The germline V gene encodes CDR1 LNHDA and CDR2 SQIVND (reference sequence). This CDR3 contains 13 residues. V lost 6 bases and J lost 5, with 13 bases in between. The CDR3, as DNA: TGTGCCAGTAGGCCACAGGGAAGATATGGCTACACCTTC. Translated, it gives CASRPQGRYGYTF.